One sample yielded the 8 T cell receptor beta chains listed below, sequenced in a study of T cells in Graves' hyperthyroidism and ophthalmopathy. RNA transcripts yielded amplified TCR beta CDR3 regions. First-round RT-PCR targeting the TCR CDR3 was performed with the HTBI primer set. TCRdb re-called the multiplex PCR reads through MiXCR, storing one row per CDR3 protein. The repertoire holds about 360,000 distinct CDR3 sequences, with 15% to 18% as singletons. Sequenced sample: blood. These receptors were collected from a woman under 30 with Graves' hyperthyroidism that later progressed to Graves' ophthalmopathy.

Many counts were recorded for this clonotype. The chain has TRBV2 and TRBJ2-5; D might be TRBD2 (6 bases). There are 17 residues in the CDR3. From germline, CDR1 is SNHLY and CDR2 FYNNEI. The germline V and J ends were trimmed by 1 base and 5 bases, with 20 bases remaining between them. The DNA of the CDR3 is TGTGCCAGCAGTGAAGTCGCTAGCGTGATGAAGAAGGAGACCCAGTACTTC. Amino acid sequence: CASSEVASVMKKETQYF.

The chain carries TRBV29-1 and TRBJ2-2; D may be TRBD2 (6 bases). Germline V gene data show CDR1 as SQVTM and CDR2 as ANQGSEA. This CDR3 is 16 amino acids long. With 4 bases removed from V and 5 bases from J, the gap between germline ends came to 20 bases. As DNA, the CDR3 is TGCAGCGTTGGGGATCTCAGCCGGGAGATTACCGGGGAGCTGTTTTTT. Protein product: CSVGDLSREITGELFF.

This clonotype was recorded many times. The chain is built from TRBV11-2 and TRBJ2-7, with D possibly being TRBD2 (5 bases). Trimming stripped 1 base from V and 0 bases from J, with 16 bases between. The germline V gene encodes CDR1 SGHAT and CDR2 FQNNGV. The CDR3 has 17 amino acids. The CDR3 nucleotides are TGTGCCAGCAGCTTAGGGAGGCGACTCGTGAGCTCCTACGAGCAGTACTTC. Translating it yields CASSLGRRLVSSYEQYF.

This clonotype has ten or more counts. CDR3 in amino acids: CASSLGLRGLGEQYF. CDR3 nucleotide sequence: TGTGCCAGCAGTTTGGGCCTCCGGGGTCTTGGCGAGCAGTACTTC. The chain uses TRBV12-3 or TRBV12-4 and TRBJ2-7; D is perhaps TRBD2 (5 bases). The CDR3 has 15 residues. The germline V and J ends were trimmed by 3 bases and 6 bases, with 18 bases remaining between them.

This clonotype has a count of ten or more. The J gene is TRBJ2-7, the V gene TRBV28, with D maybe TRBD1 (5 bases). CDR1 is MDHEN and CDR2 is SYDVKM in the germline V gene. The CDR3 is 15 amino acids. Trimming stripped 8 bases from V and 1 base from J, with 18 bases between. The CDR3 reads CASLGTGSVSYEQYF. The CDR3 DNA follows: TGTGCCAGCCTTGGTACAGGATCCGTTTCCTACGAGCAGTACTTC. Variable domain in full (rest from reference TRBV28 and TRBJ2-7): DVKVTQSSRYLVKRTGEKVFLECVQDMDHENMFWYRQDPGLGLRLIYFSYDVKMKEKGDIPEGYSVSREKKERFSLILESASTNQTSMYLCASLGTGSVSYEQYFGPGTRLTVT.

This clonotype was recorded at least ten times. The J gene is TRBJ2-7, the V gene TRBV12-3 or TRBV12-4; perhaps TRBD2 as D (6 bases). The V and J ends lost 2 bases and 2 bases respectively, with 10 bases between them. The CDR3 runs 14 residues. The DNA for the CDR3 is TGTGCCAGCAGTTTATTCGGGAGTACCTACGAGCAGTACTTC. Translating it yields CASSLFGSTYEQYF.

This clonotype was observed a handful of times. V gene TRBV29-1 combines with J gene TRBJ2-7; 12 bases align to TRBD2. Trimming removed 2 bases from V and 2 bases from J; junction bases left unmatched: 4. Germline V gives CDR1 SQVTM, CDR2 ANQGSEA. The CDR3 consists of 15 residues. CDR3 coding DNA: TGCAGCGTTGAAAAGACTAGCGGGAGCACCTACGAGCAGTACTTC. As protein: CSVEKTSGSTYEQYF.

On this clonotype: As the CDR3 is not closed by the conserved phenylalanine or tryptophan, this likely results from a read error. V usage is TRBV5-1 and J usage is TRBJ2-2; D call uncertain. The CDR3 loop spans 16 amino acids. The germline gives CDR1 SGHRS, CDR2 YFSETQ. Trimming took 0 bases from V and 0 from J, leaving 9 bases between them. As DNA, the CDR3 is TGCGCCAGCAGCTTGGAGATGGGGTCGAACACCGGGGAGCTGTTTTCT. Its translation: CASSLEMGSNTGELFS.